Listed below are T cell receptor beta chains from one sample, sequenced in a study of OX40 agonist ivuxolimab in advanced cancers. Assay used: immunoSEQ multiplex PCR; TCRdb lists only in-frame clones, some missing. The repertoire holds 73,000 or so clones, with roughly nine tenths as singletons. This specimen was CD4+ or CD8+ T cells sorted from blood, taken in a trial of the OX40 agonist ivuxolimab. The receptors come from an adult with an advanced solid tumor such as melanoma, head and neck, liver or kidney cancer. The CDR3 runs from the conserved cysteine through the conserved F or W. D genes are given only for firm matches. Clone size is shown for a subset of rows, as once, few, many or a class of expanded clone.

size: -
D: TRBD1
V: TRBV5-6
J: TRBJ2-7
CDR3: CASSLGTGFYEQYF
DNA: TGTGCCAGCAGCCTCGGGACAGGGTTCTACGAGCAGTACTTC

size: once
D: -
V: TRBV5-4
J: TRBJ2-1
CDR3: CASSPPGGHSYNEQFF
DNA: TGTGCCAGCAGCCCGCCCGGCGGGCACTCCTACAATGAGCAGTTCTTC

size: few
D: -
V: TRBV27
J: TRBJ1-2
CDR3: CASSAYWNYGYTF
DNA: TGTGCCAGCAGTGCATACTGGAACTATGGCTACACCTTC

size: -
D: TRBD1
V: TRBV9
J: TRBJ2-2
CDR3: CASSGSLGWQGAANTGELFF
DNA: TGTGCCAGCAGCGGGAGTCTAGGTTGGCAGGGGGCGGCGAACACCGGGGAGCTGTTTTTT

size: -
D: -
V: TRBV19
J: TRBJ1-1
CDR3: CASSIAQSNTEAFF
DNA: TGTGCCAGTAGTATAGCCCAGTCGAACACTGAAGCTTTCTTT

size: once
D: -
V: TRBV11-3
J: TRBJ2-1
CDR3: CASSQANYNEQFF
DNA: TGTGCCAGCAGCCAAGCAAATTACAATGAGCAGTTCTTC

size: -
D: -
V: TRBV4-1
J: TRBJ1-5
CDR3: CASSQYSTGAQPQHF
DNA: TGCGCCAGCAGCCAATACAGTACGGGGGCGCAGCCCCAGCATTTT

size: -
D: -
V: TRBV27
J: TRBJ2-1
CDR3: CASSLAGPNEQFF
DNA: TGTGCCAGCAGTCTGGCCGGGCCCAATGAGCAGTTCTTC

size: -
D: -
V: TRBV6-6
J: TRBJ2-3
CDR3: CASSSTDTQYF
DNA: TGTGCCAGCAGTTCTACAGATACGCAGTATTTT

size: -
D: -
V: TRBV7-9
J: TRBJ2-3
CDR3: CASSPDAGRTDTQYF
DNA: TGTGCCAGCAGCCCAGACGCGGGGCGCACAGATACGCAGTATTTT

size: once
D: -
V: TRBV13
J: TRBJ1-3
CDR3: CASSSMGPGNTIYF
DNA: TGTGCCAGCAGCTCGATGGGGCCTGGAAACACCATATATTTT

size: -
D: TRBD1
V: TRBV5-1
J: TRBJ2-2
CDR3: CASSLGTWDRGPGELFF
DNA: TGCGCCAGCAGCTTGGGCACCTGGGACAGGGGACCCGGGGAGCTGTTTTTT

size: -
D: TRBD1
V: TRBV4-3
J: TRBJ1-6
CDR3: CASSQDRGALGLALHF
DNA: TGCGCCAGCAGCCAGGACAGGGGGGCTTTGGGTTTGGCCCTCCACTTT

size: -
D: -
V: TRBV9
J: TRBJ2-1
CDR3: CASSVSNEQFF
DNA: TGTGCCAGCAGCGTCAGCAATGAGCAGTTCTTC

size: -
D: -
V: TRBV5-4
J: TRBJ2-3
CDR3: CASSSREQRPDTQYF
DNA: TGTGCCAGCAGCTCCCGCGAGCAGCGTCCAGATACGCAGTATTTT

size: -
D: -
V: TRBV4-3
J: TRBJ2-1
CDR3: CASSQDKYNEQFF
DNA: TGCGCCAGCAGCCAAGATAAGTACAATGAGCAGTTCTTC

size: once
D: -
V: TRBV7-3
J: TRBJ2-5
CDR3: CASSLTYGAGETQYF
DNA: TGTGCCAGCAGCTTAACGTATGGGGCCGGTGAGACCCAGTACTTC

size: -
D: TRBD2
V: TRBV5-5
J: TRBJ2-5
CDR3: CASSPGTSGYQETQYF
DNA: TGTGCCAGCAGCCCCGGGACTAGCGGTTACCAAGAGACCCAGTACTTC

size: -
D: -
V: TRBV13
J: TRBJ2-5
CDR3: CASSLGRGSGETQYF
DNA: TGTGCCAGCAGCTTAGGCCGGGGATCCGGGGAGACCCAGTACTTC

size: -
D: -
V: TRBV14
J: TRBJ2-2
CDR3: CASSQGYRVHTGELFF
DNA: TGTGCCAGCAGCCAAGGGTACCGGGTTCACACCGGGGAGCTGTTTTTT